This note documents a single T cell receptor (beta chain) sequence. Its antigen is as yet unknown. These data are taken from a study of T cell repertoires in cytomegalovirus infection. Study-wide context: Indications came from public TCR beta signatures; they pointed to CMV infection and to a matching HLA type.

Per germline, CDR1 MNHEY and CDR2 SVGEGT. Losses at the gene ends were 8 bases for V and 6 bases for J; bases not matched to a gene: 13. The CDR3 has 15 amino acids. MiXCR was run by TCRdb on the reads, yielding one entry per CDR3 protein. The profile covers about 920,000 distinct CDR3 sequences, with around 31% appearing a single time and roughly 13% taken by the ten largest. The TCR sequence derives from a human donor in good health (CMV status not recorded). Some clones in this sample may be carry-over from other donors' samples. The specimen was cultured CD8+ T cells from PBMCs, collected from culture after CMV antigen stimulation. The chain recombines TRBV6-2 or TRBV6-3 with TRBJ1-2; 9 bases align to TRBD1. The CDR3 DNA reads as TGTGCCAGCTCTATGGGACAGGGAGGAAGAGATGGCTACACCTTC. Translation gives CASSMGQGGRDGYTF.